Each of the 4 T cell receptor beta chains below was sequenced from the same sample in a study of T cell responses to AZD1222 COVID-19 vaccine. Profiling relied on immunoSEQ multiplex PCR, and the TCRdb table lists in-frame clones only, not all of them. Seen here are 100,000 to 150,000 clones, 80% to 90% observed once, and the top ten hold around 6.1%. The material was peripheral blood, obtained on day 0 of AZD1222 vaccination. These receptor sequences come from an adult in good health.

The chain combines TRBV2 with TRBJ1-6, with D perhaps matching TRBD1 (5 bases). The germline V and J ends were trimmed by 6 bases and 8 bases, with 11 bases remaining between them. Per the germline V gene, CDR1 is SNHLY and CDR2 is FYNNEI. The CDR3 loop spans 13 amino acids. The DNA of the CDR3 is TGTGCCAGCAGAGGGGCGATTTATTCACCCCTCCACTTT. It specifies CASRGAIYSPLHF.

For the CDR3, the DNA is TGTGCCAGCGCCGGCAGGGATAACAATGAGCAGTTCTTC. Translation gives CASAGRDNNEQFF. V gene TRBV28 combines with J gene TRBJ2-1, with a weak D call TRBD1 (5 bases). Per germline, CDR1 MDHEN and CDR2 SYDVKM. Trimming cost V 8 bases and J 5 bases, with 13 bases left between them. The CDR3 spans 13 residues. The full variable domain, rest sourced from reference TRBV28 and TRBJ2-1, is DVKVTQSSRYLVKRTGEKVFLECVQDMDHENMFWYRQDPGLGLRLIYFSYDVKMKEKGDIPEGYSVSREKKERFSLILESASTNQTSMYLCASAGRDNNEQFFGPGTRLTVL.

The J gene is TRBJ1-2, the V gene TRBV5-1; 8 positions agree with TRBD1. With V trimmed by 4 bases and J by 5 bases, 10 bases remained unmatched. Per germline, CDR1 SGHRS and CDR2 YFSETQ. There are 15 residues in the CDR3. The DNA of the CDR3 is TGCGCCAGCAGCCAATATCTGGACAGGGAATATGGCTACACCTTC. Translation: CASSQYLDREYGYTF.

This clone was seen a few times. The chain carries TRBV7-8 and TRBJ1-1; no firm D call. CDR3 size: 15 residues. V was clipped by 1 base and J by 6 bases, with 15 bases between them. CDR1 and CDR2 (germline): SGHVS, FQNEAQ. In nucleotides, the CDR3 is TGTGCCAGCAGCTTAGTTCGGGCGCTGATGGCTGAAGCTTTCTTT. Translating it yields CASSLVRALMAEAFF.